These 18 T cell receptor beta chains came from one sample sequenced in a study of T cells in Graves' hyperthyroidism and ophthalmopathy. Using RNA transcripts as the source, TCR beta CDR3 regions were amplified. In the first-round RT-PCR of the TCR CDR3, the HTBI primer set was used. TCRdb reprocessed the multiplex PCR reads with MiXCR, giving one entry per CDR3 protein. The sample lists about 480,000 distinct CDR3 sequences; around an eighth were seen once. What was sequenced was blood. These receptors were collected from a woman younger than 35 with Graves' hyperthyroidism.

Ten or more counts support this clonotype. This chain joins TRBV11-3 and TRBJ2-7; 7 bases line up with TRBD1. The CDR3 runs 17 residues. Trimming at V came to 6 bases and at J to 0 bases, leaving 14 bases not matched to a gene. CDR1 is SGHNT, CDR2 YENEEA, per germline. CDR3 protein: CASSFDRASRSSYEQYF. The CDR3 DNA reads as TGTGCCAGCAGTTTCGACAGGGCCTCAAGATCCTCCTACGAGCAGTACTTC.

The CDR3 sequence is CASSPLGDEQYF. In DNA form, the CDR3 reads TGTGCCAGCAGTCCCCTTGGGGACGAGCAGTACTTC. The chain has TRBV27 and TRBJ2-7, with unresolved D. V gave up 5 bases and J gave up 5 bases, with 10 bases separating them. The V gene's germline CDR1 is MNHEY and CDR2 SMNVEV (reference sequence). The CDR3 runs to 12 residues.

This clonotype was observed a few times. The CDR3 DNA reads as TGTGCCTGGAGTGTAGGGGGAAGCACCCCCTACGAGCAGTACTTC. This codes for CAWSVGGSTPYEQYF. The chain is built from TRBV30 and TRBJ2-7, with D possibly being TRBD1 (6 bases). The germline V gene has CDR1 GTSNPN and CDR2 SVGIG (reference sequence). This CDR3 is built from 15 residues. With 0 bases removed from V and 2 bases from J, the gap between germline ends came to 14 bases.

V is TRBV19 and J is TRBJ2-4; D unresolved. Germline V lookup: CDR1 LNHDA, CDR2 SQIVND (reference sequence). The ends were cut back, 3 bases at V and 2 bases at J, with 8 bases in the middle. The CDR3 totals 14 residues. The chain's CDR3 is CASSMASTKNIQYF. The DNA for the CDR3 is TGTGCCAGTAGTATGGCGAGTACCAAAAACATTCAGTACTTC.

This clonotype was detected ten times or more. The CDR3 sequence is CASSLWLAGATDTQYF. The CDR3 DNA follows: TGTGCCAGCAGTTTATGGCTAGCGGGAGCCACAGATACGCAGTATTTT. The chain is built from TRBV27 and TRBJ2-3; 10 bases map to TRBD2. With V trimmed by 1 base and J by 2 bases, 3 bases remained unmatched. This CDR3 has 16 amino acids. The germline CDR1 and CDR2 sequences are MNHEY and SMNVEV (reference sequence).

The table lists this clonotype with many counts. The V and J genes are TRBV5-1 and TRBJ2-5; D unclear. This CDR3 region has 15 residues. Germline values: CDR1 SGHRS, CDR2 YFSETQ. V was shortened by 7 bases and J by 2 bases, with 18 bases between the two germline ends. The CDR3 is CASHRGYVAQETQYF. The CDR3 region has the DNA TGCGCCAGCCACCGTGGGTATGTGGCGCAAGAGACCCAGTACTTC.

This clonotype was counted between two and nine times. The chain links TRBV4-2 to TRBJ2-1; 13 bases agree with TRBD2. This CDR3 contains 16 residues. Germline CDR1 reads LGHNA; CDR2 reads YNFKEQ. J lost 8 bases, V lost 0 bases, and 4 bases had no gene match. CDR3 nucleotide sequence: TGTGCCAGCAGCCAAGAGTGGACTAGCGGGAGTGATGAGCAGTTCTTC. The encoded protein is CASSQEWTSGSDEQFF.

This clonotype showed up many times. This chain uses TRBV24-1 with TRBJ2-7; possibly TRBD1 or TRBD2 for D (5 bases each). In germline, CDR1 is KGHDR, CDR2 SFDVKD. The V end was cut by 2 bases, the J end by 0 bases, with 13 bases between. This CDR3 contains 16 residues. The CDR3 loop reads CATSDWDRRSSYEQYV. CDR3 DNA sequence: TGTGCCACCAGTGATTGGGACCGACGAAGCTCCTACGAGCAGTACGTC.

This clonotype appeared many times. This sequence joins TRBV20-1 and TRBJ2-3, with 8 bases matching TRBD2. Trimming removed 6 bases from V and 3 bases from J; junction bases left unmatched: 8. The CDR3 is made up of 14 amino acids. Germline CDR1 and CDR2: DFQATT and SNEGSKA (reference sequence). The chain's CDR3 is CSAGERGRTDTQYF. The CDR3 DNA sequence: TGCAGTGCGGGAGAGCGGGGGAGGACAGATACGCAGTATTTT.

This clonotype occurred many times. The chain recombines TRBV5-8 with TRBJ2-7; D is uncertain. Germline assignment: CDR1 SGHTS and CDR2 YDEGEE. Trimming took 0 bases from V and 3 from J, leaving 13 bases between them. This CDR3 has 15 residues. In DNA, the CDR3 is TGTGCCAGCAGCTTGGCCGAGGTACAGATCTACGAGCAGTACTTC. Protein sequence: CASSLAEVQIYEQYF. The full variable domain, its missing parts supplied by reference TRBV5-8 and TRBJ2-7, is EAGVTQSPTHLIKTRGQQATLRCSPISGHTSVYWYQQALGLGLQFLLWYDEGEERNRGNFPPRFSGRQFPNYSSELNVNALELEDSALYLCASSLAEVQIYEQYFGPGTRLTVT.

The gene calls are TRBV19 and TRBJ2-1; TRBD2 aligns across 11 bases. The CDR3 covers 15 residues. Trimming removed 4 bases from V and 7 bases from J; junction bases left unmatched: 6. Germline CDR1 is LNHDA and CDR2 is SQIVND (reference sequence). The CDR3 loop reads CASSTVAGGGNEQFF. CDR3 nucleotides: TGTGCCAGTAGTACCGTAGCGGGAGGGGGAAATGAGCAGTTCTTC. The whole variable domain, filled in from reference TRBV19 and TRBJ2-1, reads DGGITQSPKYLFRKEGQNVTLSCEQNLNHDAMYWYRQDPGQGLRLIYYSQIVNDFQKGDIAEGYSVSREKKESFPLTVTSAQKNPTAFYLCASSTVAGGGNEQFFGPGTRLTVL.

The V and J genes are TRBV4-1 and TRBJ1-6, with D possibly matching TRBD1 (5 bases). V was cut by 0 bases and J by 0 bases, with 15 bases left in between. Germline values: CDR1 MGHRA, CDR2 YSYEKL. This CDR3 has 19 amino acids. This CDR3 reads CASSQDGALSGSYNSPLHF. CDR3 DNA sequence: TGCGCCAGCAGCCAAGACGGGGCCCTAAGTGGCTCCTATAATTCACCCCTCCACTTT.

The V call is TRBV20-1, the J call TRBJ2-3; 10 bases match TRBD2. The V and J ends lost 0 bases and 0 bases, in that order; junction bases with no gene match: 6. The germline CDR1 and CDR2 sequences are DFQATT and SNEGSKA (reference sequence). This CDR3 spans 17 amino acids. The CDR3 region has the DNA TGCAGTGCTAGAGACCCCTTTAGCGGGAGGAGCACAGATACGCAGTATTTT. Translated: CSARDPFSGRSTDTQYF.

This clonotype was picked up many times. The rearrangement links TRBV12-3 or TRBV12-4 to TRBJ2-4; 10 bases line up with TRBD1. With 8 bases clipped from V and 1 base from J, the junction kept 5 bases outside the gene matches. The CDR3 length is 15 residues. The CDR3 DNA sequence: TGTGCCAGCGGAATGGGACAGGGGGCCAAAAACATTCAGTACTTC. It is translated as CASGMGQGAKNIQYF.

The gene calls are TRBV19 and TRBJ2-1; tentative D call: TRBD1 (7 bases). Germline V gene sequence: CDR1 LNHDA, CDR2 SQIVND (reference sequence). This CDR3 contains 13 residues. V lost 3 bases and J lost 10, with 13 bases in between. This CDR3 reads CASSIPPGGEQFF. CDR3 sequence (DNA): TGTGCCAGTAGTATCCCCCCAGGGGGGGAGCAGTTCTTC. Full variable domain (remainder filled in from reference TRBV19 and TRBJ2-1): DGGITQSPKYLFRKEGQNVTLSCEQNLNHDAMYWYRQDPGQGLRLIYYSQIVNDFQKGDIAEGYSVSREKKESFPLTVTSAQKNPTAFYLCASSIPPGGEQFFGPGTRLTVL.

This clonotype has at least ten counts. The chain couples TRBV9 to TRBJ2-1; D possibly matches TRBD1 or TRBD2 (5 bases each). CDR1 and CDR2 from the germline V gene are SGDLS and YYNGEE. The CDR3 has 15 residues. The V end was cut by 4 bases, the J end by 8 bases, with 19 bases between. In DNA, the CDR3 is TGTGCCAGCAGCCAGAGACGGACACCCGGGGATGAGCAGTTCTTC. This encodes CASSQRRTPGDEQFF.

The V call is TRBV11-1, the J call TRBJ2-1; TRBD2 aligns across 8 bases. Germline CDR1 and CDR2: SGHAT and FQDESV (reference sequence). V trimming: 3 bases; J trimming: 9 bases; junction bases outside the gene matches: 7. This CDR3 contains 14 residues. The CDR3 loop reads CASSFSGSASEQFF. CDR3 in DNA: TGTGCCAGCAGCTTCAGCGGGAGCGCAAGTGAGCAGTTCTTC. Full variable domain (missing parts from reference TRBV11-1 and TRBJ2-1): EAEVAQSPRYKITEKSQAVAFWCDPISGHATLYWYRQILGQGPELLVQFQDESVVDDSQLPKDRFSAERLKGVDSTLKIQPAELGDSAMYLCASSFSGSASEQFFGPGTRLTVL.

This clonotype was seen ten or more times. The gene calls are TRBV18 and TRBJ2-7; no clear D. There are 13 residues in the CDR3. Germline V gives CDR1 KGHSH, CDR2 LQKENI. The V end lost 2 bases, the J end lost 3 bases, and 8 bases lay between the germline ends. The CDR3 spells CASSPSDGYEQYF. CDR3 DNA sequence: TGTGCCAGCTCACCATCTGACGGCTACGAGCAGTACTTC.